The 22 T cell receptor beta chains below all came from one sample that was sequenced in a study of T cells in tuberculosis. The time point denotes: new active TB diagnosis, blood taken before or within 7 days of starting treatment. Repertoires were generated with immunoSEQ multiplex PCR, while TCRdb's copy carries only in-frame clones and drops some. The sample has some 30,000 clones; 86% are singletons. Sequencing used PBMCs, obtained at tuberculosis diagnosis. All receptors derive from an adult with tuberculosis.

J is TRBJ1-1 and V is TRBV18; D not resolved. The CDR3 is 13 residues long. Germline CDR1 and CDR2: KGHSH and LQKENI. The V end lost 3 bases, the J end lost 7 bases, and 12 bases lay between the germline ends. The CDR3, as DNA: TGTGCCAGCTCACCGACTCCGGTGGTTGAAGCTTTCTTT. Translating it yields CASSPTPVVEAFF.

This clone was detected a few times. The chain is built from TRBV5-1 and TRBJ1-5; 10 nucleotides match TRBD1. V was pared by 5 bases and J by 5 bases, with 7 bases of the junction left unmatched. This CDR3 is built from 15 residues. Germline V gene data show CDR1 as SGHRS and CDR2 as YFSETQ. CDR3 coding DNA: TGCGCCAGCAGGGCCGGGACAGGGGATTATCAGCCCCAGCATTTT. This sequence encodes CASRAGTGDYQPQHF.

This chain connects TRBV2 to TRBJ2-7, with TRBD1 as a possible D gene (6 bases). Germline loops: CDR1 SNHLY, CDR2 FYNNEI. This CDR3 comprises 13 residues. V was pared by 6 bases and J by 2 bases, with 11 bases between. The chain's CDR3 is CASRETGPYEQYF. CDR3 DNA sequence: TGTGCCAGCAGGGAAACAGGGCCCTACGAGCAGTACTTC.

The chain's CDR3 is CASSISGATMNTEAFF. CDR3 nucleotides: TGTGCCAGTAGTATAAGTGGGGCCACCATGAACACTGAAGCTTTCTTT. This rearrangement joins TRBV19 to TRBJ1-1, with TRBD1 as a possible D gene (5 bases). Trimming removed 2 bases from V and 0 bases from J, with 13 bases in between. Germline V gene data show CDR1 as LNHDA and CDR2 as SQIVND (reference sequence). CDR3 size: 16 residues.

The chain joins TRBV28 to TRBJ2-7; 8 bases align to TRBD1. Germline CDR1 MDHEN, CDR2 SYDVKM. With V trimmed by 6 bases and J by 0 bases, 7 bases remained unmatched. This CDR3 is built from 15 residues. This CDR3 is CASSVGTGDSYEQYF. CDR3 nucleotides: TGTGCCAGCAGCGTTGGGACAGGCGACTCCTACGAGCAGTACTTC.

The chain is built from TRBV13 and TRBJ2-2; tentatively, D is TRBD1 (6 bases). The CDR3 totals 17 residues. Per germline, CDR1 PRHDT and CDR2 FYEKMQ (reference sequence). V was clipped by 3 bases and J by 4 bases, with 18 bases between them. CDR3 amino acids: CASSLARGGVGTGELFF. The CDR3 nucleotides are TGTGCCAGCAGCTTGGCCAGGGGCGGCGTCGGCACCGGGGAGCTGTTTTTT.

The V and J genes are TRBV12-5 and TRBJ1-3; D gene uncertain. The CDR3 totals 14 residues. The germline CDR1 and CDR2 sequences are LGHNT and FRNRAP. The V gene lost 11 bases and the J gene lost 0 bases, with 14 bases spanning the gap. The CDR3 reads CASLERSSGNTIYF. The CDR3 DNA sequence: TGTGCTTCCTTAGAGAGGAGCTCTGGAAACACCATATATTTT.

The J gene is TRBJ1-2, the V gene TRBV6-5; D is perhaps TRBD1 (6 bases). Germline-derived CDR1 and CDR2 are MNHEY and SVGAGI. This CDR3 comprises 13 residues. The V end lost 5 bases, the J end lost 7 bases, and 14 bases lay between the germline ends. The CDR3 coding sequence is TGTGCCAGCAGTCAGGGGACAACCCCTGGCTACACCTTC. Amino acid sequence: CASSQGTTPGYTF.

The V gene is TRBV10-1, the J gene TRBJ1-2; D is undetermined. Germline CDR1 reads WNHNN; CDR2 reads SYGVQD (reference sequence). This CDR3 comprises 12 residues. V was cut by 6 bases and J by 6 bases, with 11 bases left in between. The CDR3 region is CASSGGENGYTF. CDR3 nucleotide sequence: TGCGCCAGCAGCGGCGGCGAGAATGGCTACACCTTC.

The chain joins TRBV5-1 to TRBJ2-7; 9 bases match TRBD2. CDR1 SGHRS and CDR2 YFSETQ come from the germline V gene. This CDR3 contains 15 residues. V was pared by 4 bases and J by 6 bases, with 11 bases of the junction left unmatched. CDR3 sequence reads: CASSPAAGGRGEQYF. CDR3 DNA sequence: TGCGCCAGCAGCCCAGCAGCGGGAGGACGCGGCGAGCAGTACTTC. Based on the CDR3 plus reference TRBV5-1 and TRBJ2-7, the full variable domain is KAGVTQTPRYLIKTRGQQVTLSCSPISGHRSVSWYQQTPGQGLQFLFEYFSETQRNKGNFPGRFSGRQFSNSRSEMNVSTLELGDSALYLCASSPAAGGRGEQYFGPGTRLTVT.

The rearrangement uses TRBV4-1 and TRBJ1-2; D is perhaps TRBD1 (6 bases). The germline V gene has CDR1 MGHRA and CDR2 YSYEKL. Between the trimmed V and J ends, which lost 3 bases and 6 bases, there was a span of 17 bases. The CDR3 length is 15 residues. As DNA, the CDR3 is TGCGCCAGCAGCCATGATTACACAGGGAAGGATGGCTACACCTTC. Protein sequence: CASSHDYTGKDGYTF.

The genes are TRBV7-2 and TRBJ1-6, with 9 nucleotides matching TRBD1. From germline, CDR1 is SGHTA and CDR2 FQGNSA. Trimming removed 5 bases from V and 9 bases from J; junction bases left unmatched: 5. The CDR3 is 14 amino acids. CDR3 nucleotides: TGTGCCAGCAGCACGGGACAGGGAGGTTCACCCCTCCACTTT. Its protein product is CASSTGQGGSPLHF. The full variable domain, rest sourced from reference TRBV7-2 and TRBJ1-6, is GAGVSQSPSNKVTEKGKDVELRCDPISGHTALYWYRQSLGQGLEFLIYFQGNSAPDKSGLPSDRFSAERTGGSVSTLTIQRTQQEDSAVYLCASSTGQGGSPLHFGNGTRLTVT.

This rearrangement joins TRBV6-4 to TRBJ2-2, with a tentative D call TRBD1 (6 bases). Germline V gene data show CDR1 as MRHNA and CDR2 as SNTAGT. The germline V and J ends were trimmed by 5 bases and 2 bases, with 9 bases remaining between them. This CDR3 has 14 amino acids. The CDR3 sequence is CASSRQANTGELFF. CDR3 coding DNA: TGTGCCAGCAGTCGACAGGCTAACACCGGGGAGCTGTTTTTT.

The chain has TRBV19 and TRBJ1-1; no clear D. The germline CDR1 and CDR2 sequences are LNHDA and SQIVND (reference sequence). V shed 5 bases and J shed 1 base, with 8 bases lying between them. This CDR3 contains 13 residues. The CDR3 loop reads CASSVNRNTEAFF. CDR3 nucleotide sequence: TGTGCCAGTAGTGTCAACAGGAACACTGAAGCTTTCTTT.

The CDR3 DNA reads TGTGCCAGTAAGGGACAGGGCTACGAGCAGTACTTC. It translates to CASKGQGYEQYF. The J gene is TRBJ2-7, the V gene TRBV6-5; 9 bases fit TRBD1. The trim removed 9 bases at V and 3 bases at J, leaving 3 bases unmatched. The CDR3 is 12 residues long. In germline, CDR1 is MNHEY, CDR2 SVGAGI.

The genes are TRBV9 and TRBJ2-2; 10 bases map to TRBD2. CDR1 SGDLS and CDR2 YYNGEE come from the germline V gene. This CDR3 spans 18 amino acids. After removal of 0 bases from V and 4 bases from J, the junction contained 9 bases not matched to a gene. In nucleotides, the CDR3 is TGTGCCAGCAGCGTAGGTCTAGCGGGAGTTGGGAGCACCGGGGAGCTGTTTTTT. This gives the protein CASSVGLAGVGSTGELFF.

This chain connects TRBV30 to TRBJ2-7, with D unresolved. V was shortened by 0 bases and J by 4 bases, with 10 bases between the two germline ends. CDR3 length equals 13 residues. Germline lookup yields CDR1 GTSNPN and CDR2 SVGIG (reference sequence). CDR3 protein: CAWSVLPLYEQYF. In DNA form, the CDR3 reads TGTGCCTGGAGTGTACTCCCTTTATACGAGCAGTACTTC.

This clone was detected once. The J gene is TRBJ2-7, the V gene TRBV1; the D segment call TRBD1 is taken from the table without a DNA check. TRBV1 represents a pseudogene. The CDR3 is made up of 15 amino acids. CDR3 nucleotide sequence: TGCACCAGCAGCCAAACATGGGACAGGGCGGGGGAGCAGTACTTC. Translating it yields CTSSQTWDRAGEQYF.

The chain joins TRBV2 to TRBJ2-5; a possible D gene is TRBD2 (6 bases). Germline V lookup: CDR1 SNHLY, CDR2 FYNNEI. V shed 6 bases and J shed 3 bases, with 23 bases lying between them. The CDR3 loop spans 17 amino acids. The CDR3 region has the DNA TGTGCCAGCAGCGCTATACTAGCCGGGACCCGTAAAGAGACCCAGTACTTC. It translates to CASSAILAGTRKETQYF.

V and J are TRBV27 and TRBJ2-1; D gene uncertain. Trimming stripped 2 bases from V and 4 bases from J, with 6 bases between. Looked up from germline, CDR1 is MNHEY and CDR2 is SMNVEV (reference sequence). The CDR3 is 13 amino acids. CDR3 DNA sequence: TGTGCCAGCAGTTTAGGCCTTTACAATGAGCAGTTCTTC. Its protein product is CASSLGLYNEQFF.

The DNA for the CDR3 is TGTGCCAGCACAACAGGCTATGGCTACACCTTC. This translates into CASTTGYGYTF. The gene calls are TRBV6-5 and TRBJ1-2; possible D gene TRBD1, 5 bases. The CDR3 sequence is 11 residues long. The germline gives CDR1 MNHEY, CDR2 SVGAGI. Trimming removed 7 bases from V and 4 bases from J, with 7 bases in between.

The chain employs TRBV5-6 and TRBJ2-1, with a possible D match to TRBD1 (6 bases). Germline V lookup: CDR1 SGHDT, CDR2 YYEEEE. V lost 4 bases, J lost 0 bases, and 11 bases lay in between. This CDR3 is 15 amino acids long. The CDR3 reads CASSQGHSSYNEQFF. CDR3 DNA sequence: TGTGCCAGCAGCCAGGGACACAGCTCCTACAATGAGCAGTTCTTC.